This T cell receptor (beta chain) was captured in a study of T cell responses to AZD1222 COVID-19 vaccine. Overall study results and limits: Unmutated variant regions reportedly attract nearly half of all spike-specific TCRs. Seropositive at baseline were only 5 or 6 AZD1222 recipients. A mostly white British donor set with more females was recruited, and clonal diversity was possibly underestimated. Dominant at 160-218 and 743-854, vaccine-associated CD4 TCRs also spanned spike.

The junction had 5 bases not matched to a gene; V was cut back by 2 bases and J by 6 bases. The CDR3 is 14 amino acids. Germline CDR1 reads GTSNPN; CDR2 reads SVGIG (reference sequence). Sequenced by immunoSEQ multiplex PCR; TCRdb stores in-frame clones only, minus some. In the table there are under 95,000 clones, roughly 90% of which are singletons. Comment on this clone: Antigen specificity is unknown.

This receptor was obtained from an adult who received the AZD1222 COVID-19 vaccine. The sample here was peripheral blood, taken 28 days after the second AZD1222 dose. The chain joins TRBV30 to TRBJ1-5; 9 nucleotides agree with TRBD1. CDR3 residues: CAWSRTGVGQPQHF. CDR3 in DNA: TGTGCCTGGAGTCGGACAGGGGTGGGTCAGCCCCAGCATTTT.